Listed below are T cell receptor beta chains from one sample, sequenced in a study of blood T cell repertoires in COVID-19. The repertoire was sequenced with immunoSEQ multiplex PCR; TCRdb's copy has only in-frame clones and lacks some. This sample yields approximately 250,000 clones, of which around 85% are seen a single time; over 7.5% belongs to the top ten. The sequencing sample was made of PBMCs or T cells enriched from blood (not recorded which). These receptors were taken from a woman between 45 and 65 years old with acute COVID-19. Each CDR3 is given with its conserved first and last residue. A D gene is named only where the DNA matches it firmly. Some rows have no size entry. The others give once, few or many, or a class for an expanded clone.

V: TRBV7-8
D: .
size: .
J: TRBJ2-1
DNA: TGTGCCAGCAGGGTTAGCGTTAATGAGCAGTTCTTC
CDR3: CASRVSVNEQFF

V: TRBV16
D: .
size: few
J: TRBJ1-3
DNA: TGTGCCAGCAGCCCATCAACTGCGCACTCTGGAAACACCATATATTTT
CDR3: CASSPSTAHSGNTIYF

V: TRBV28
D: TRBD1
size: .
J: TRBJ1-3
DNA: TGTGCCAGCAGTCTAGGTGGACAGGCCGCTGGAAACACCATATATTTT
CDR3: CASSLGGQAAGNTIYF

V: TRBV7-9
D: .
size: .
J: TRBJ2-2
DNA: TGTGTGCTCGAGCAGGGTTCGAACACCGGGGAGCTGTTTTTT
CDR3: CVLEQGSNTGELFF

V: TRBV5-4
D: TRBD1
size: .
J: TRBJ2-7
DNA: TGTGCCAGCAGCTTGCAGGGGGCCTACGAGCAGTACTTC
CDR3: CASSLQGAYEQYF

V: TRBV5-8
D: .
size: few
J: TRBJ2-7
DNA: TGTGCCAGCAGCTTGGGAGGAGAAGGCTACGAGCAGTACTTC
CDR3: CASSLGGEGYEQYF

V: TRBV5-1
D: .
size: .
J: TRBJ1-1
DNA: TGCGCCAGCAGCTTGGCCGCACAGGGAGTTGAAGCTTTCTTT
CDR3: CASSLAAQGVEAFF

V: TRBV18
D: TRBD1
size: .
J: TRBJ2-3
DNA: TGTGCCAGCTCACGGGACAGGGGGAATACGCAGTATTTT
CDR3: CASSRDRGNTQYF

V: TRBV3-1/TRBV3-2
D: TRBD1
size: .
J: TRBJ1-1
DNA: TGTGCCAGCAGCCTTAGGACAGGTTTGAACACTGAAGCTTTCTTT
CDR3: CASSLRTGLNTEAFF

V: TRBV19
D: .
size: .
J: TRBJ1-5
DNA: TGTGCCAGTAAGGGCGACAGGAAGCTGGGGAATCAGCCCCAGCATTTT
CDR3: CASKGDRKLGNQPQHF

V: TRBV6-9
D: .
size: .
J: TRBJ2-7
DNA: TGTGCCAGCAGTTACCATCCTATCCAGGGCGAGCAGTACTTC
CDR3: CASSYHPIQGEQYF

V: TRBV19
D: .
size: .
J: TRBJ1-5
DNA: TGTGCCAGTAGTAACATCAACAGCAATCAGCCCCAGCATTTT
CDR3: CASSNINSNQPQHF

V: TRBV9
D: .
size: .
J: TRBJ1-1
DNA: TGTGCCAGCAGCGTAGGAATTAACGGGAACACTGAAGCTTTCTTT
CDR3: CASSVGINGNTEAFF

V: TRBV14
D: TRBD1
size: .
J: TRBJ1-2
DNA: TGTGCCAGCAGTCCCCCGGGACAGGGCCTCTATGGCTACACCTTC
CDR3: CASSPPGQGLYGYTF

V: TRBV7-2
D: TRBD1
size: .
J: TRBJ1-2
DNA: TGTGCCAGCAGCGCAGGGACAGGGGAGAATGGCTACACCTTC
CDR3: CASSAGTGENGYTF

V: TRBV29-1
D: TRBD1
size: .
J: TRBJ1-1
DNA: TGCAGCGTCCCAGGGGGCAGGGGGGGAAATTTGAACACTGAAGCTTTCTTT
CDR3: CSVPGGRGGNLNTEAFF

V: TRBV4-3
D: TRBD2
size: .
J: TRBJ2-1
DNA: TGCGCCAGCAGCCAAGGAATATCTAGCGGATACAATGAGCAGTTCTTC
CDR3: CASSQGISSGYNEQFF

V: TRBV30
D: TRBD1
size: .
J: TRBJ1-2
DNA: TGTGCCTGGAGTGTCGGACAGGGGTATGGCTACACCTTC
CDR3: CAWSVGQGYGYTF

V: TRBV7-3
D: .
size: .
J: TRBJ1-6
DNA: TGTGCCAGCAGCTTAAACACATATTCACCCCTCCACTTT
CDR3: CASSLNTYSPLHF

V: TRBV21-1
D: .
size: .
J: TRBJ1-1
DNA: TGTGCCAGCAGCAACGGGACAGGGGGCGATACCAGTGAAGCTTTCTTT
CDR3: CASSNGTGGDTSEAFF

V: TRBV12-3/TRBV12-4
D: TRBD1
size: .
J: TRBJ1-2
DNA: TGTGCCAGCAGTCGGACAGGGTTTAGCGGCTACACCTTC
CDR3: CASSRTGFSGYTF

V: TRBV5-8
D: TRBD1
size: .
J: TRBJ2-3
DNA: TGTGCCAGCAGTCACTACGGGCGGGACAGGGGGTCAGATACGCAGTATTTT
CDR3: CASSHYGRDRGSDTQYF

V: TRBV5-1
D: TRBD1
size: .
J: TRBJ2-7
DNA: TGCGCCAGCAGTTCCCTGTCCGGGACAGGGGCCGACGAGCAGTACTTC
CDR3: CASSSLSGTGADEQYF

V: TRBV29-1
D: .
size: .
J: TRBJ1-2
DNA: TGCAGCGTTGCTGGACAGAGTTATAGCTACACCTTC
CDR3: CSVAGQSYSYTF

V: TRBV5-1
D: .
size: .
J: TRBJ2-1
DNA: TGCGCCAGCAGCCGGACATTCAAAAAGGGCAATGAGCAGTTCTTC
CDR3: CASSRTFKKGNEQFF

V: TRBV5-4
D: .
size: .
J: TRBJ1-2
DNA: TGTGCCAGCAGCCCAGGACAGAGCCCTAACTATGGCTACACCTTC
CDR3: CASSPGQSPNYGYTF

V: TRBV7-2
D: TRBD1
size: few
J: TRBJ1-2
DNA: TGTGCCAGCAGCCCGGGACAGAACTATGGCTACACCTTC
CDR3: CASSPGQNYGYTF

V: TRBV27
D: TRBD1
size: .
J: TRBJ2-7
DNA: TGTGCCAGCAGTTTAGGGACAGGCTACGAGCAGTACTTC
CDR3: CASSLGTGYEQYF

V: TRBV12-5
D: .
size: .
J: TRBJ1-2
DNA: TGTGCTAGTGGTCTAGACGGGAACTATGGCTACACCTTC
CDR3: CASGLDGNYGYTF

V: TRBV18
D: .
size: .
J: TRBJ1-1
DNA: TGTGCCAGCTCACCTACAGGGTCCCCAATGAACACTGAAGCTTTCTTT
CDR3: CASSPTGSPMNTEAFF

V: TRBV28
D: TRBD1
size: .
J: TRBJ2-3
DNA: TGTGCCAACTCCCGGGACAGGGATTTAGATACGCAGTATTTT
CDR3: CANSRDRDLDTQYF

V: TRBV5-1
D: .
size: .
J: TRBJ1-1
DNA: TGCGCCAGCAGCCCAACAGGGTTGTATAGGATGAACACTGAAGCTTTCTTT
CDR3: CASSPTGLYRMNTEAFF

V: TRBV19
D: TRBD2
size: .
J: TRBJ2-2
DNA: TGTGCCAGTAGTGAGGGACTAGCTCCCGGGGAGCTGTTTTTT
CDR3: CASSEGLAPGELFF

V: TRBV4-3
D: .
size: .
J: TRBJ1-3
DNA: TGCGCCAGCAGCTCGACAGTTATAGGGGGCTCTGGAAACACCATATATTTT
CDR3: CASSSTVIGGSGNTIYF

V: TRBV10-3
D: TRBD1
size: .
J: TRBJ1-6
DNA: TGTGCCATCAGTGAGTCCAACAGGGGTAGGAATTCACCCCTCCACTTT
CDR3: CAISESNRGRNSPLHF

V: TRBV4-3
D: .
size: .
J: TRBJ2-3
DNA: TGCGCCAGCAGCCAAGCCTCGGTTTCAGATACGCAGTATTTT
CDR3: CASSQASVSDTQYF

V: TRBV2
D: .
size: few
J: TRBJ2-5
DNA: TGTGCCATTTTGGGGGGAGAGACCCAGTACTTC
CDR3: CAILGGETQYF

V: TRBV5-6
D: .
size: .
J: TRBJ1-4
DNA: TGTGCCAGCAGGCGCCGGGGGGCCGGGAATGAAAAACTGTTTTTT
CDR3: CASRRRGAGNEKLFF

V: TRBV9
D: .
size: .
J: TRBJ1-2
DNA: TGTGCCAGCAGCGTCGTCGGTTATGGCTACACCTTC
CDR3: CASSVVGYGYTF

V: TRBV30
D: TRBD1
size: .
J: TRBJ1-2
DNA: TGTGCCGCCGTCCAGGGGGCTGACTATGGCTACACCTTC
CDR3: CAAVQGADYGYTF

V: TRBV12-3/TRBV12-4
D: .
size: .
J: TRBJ1-1
DNA: TGTGCCAGCAGTTTGTGGCAGAACACTGAAGCTTTCTTT
CDR3: CASSLWQNTEAFF